This TCR beta chain was sequenced during a study of T cell repertoires in cytomegalovirus infection. TCRdb analysed the reads with MiXCR anew, one entry per CDR3 protein. Found here are under 500,000 distinct CDR3 sequences, about 42% of them singletons; the top ten hold just under 45%. CDR3 size: 15 residues. V lost 4 bases to trimming and J lost 5 bases; unmatched junction nucleotides: 8. Germline values: CDR1 SGHRS, CDR2 YFSETQ. This clonotype was seen more than once but under ten times. Its target is unknown. This receptor was identified in a human donor in good health (CMV status not recorded). Some clones in this sample may be carry-over from other donors' samples. The chain recombines TRBV5-1 with TRBJ2-5; 10 nucleotides agree with TRBD1. The sequenced sample was cultured PBMCs, obtained from culture after CMV antigen stimulation. The CDR3 protein is CASSPGQGNGETQYF. DNA of the CDR3: TGCGCCAGCAGCCCGGGACAGGGGAACGGGGAGACCCAGTACTTC.